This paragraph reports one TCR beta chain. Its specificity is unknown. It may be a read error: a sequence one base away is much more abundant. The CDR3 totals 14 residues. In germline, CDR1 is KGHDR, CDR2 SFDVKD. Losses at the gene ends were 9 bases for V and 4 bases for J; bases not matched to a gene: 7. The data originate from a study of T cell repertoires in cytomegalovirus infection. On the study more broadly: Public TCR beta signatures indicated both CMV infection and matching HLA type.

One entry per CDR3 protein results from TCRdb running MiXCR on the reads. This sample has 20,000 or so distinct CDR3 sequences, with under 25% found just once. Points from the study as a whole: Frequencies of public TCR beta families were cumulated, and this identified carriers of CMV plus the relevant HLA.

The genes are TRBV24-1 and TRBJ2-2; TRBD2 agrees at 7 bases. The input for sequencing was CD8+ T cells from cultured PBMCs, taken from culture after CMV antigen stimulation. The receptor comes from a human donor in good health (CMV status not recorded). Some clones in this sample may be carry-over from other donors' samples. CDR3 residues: CATDSGHTTGELFF. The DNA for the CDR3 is TGTGCCACCGATAGCGGGCACACCACCGGGGAGCTGTTTTTT.